This T cell receptor (beta chain) was observed in a study of T cell changes during pregnancy in multiple sclerosis. TCRdb keeps only in-frame clones here, not all; method: immunoSEQ multiplex PCR. This repertoire shows tens of thousands of clones, roughly nine tenths found once; its top ten account for around 0.8%. Germline V lookup: CDR1 KGHSH, CDR2 LQKENI. This CDR3 has 18 amino acids. Trimming removed 1 base from V and 0 bases from J, with 18 bases in between. The chain combines TRBV18 with TRBJ1-1; maybe TRBD1 (5 bases). The specimen comprised CD4+ T cells from peripheral blood mononuclear cells, sampled before pregnancy. The origin of this receptor is a female donor with multiple sclerosis, enrolled in a pregnancy study. The chain's CDR3 is CASSPLGGSMLMNTEAFF. The CDR3 bases are TGTGCCAGCTCACCACTCGGGGGGTCCATGCTAATGAACACTGAAGCTTTCTTT.